The rows below give T cell receptor beta chains drawn from one sample of a study of T cells after yellow fever vaccination. TCRdb reprocessed the 5' RACE reads via MiXCR and lists one record per CDR3 protein. The table shows under 300,000 distinct CDR3 sequences, with 6.9% occurring only once. Specimen: CD4+ T cells sorted from PBMCs, collected 15 days after the yellow fever booster vaccination. The receptor source for this set is a man under 40 who received the YFV17D yellow fever vaccine. The CDR3 runs from the conserved cysteine through the conserved F or W. A D gene is named only where the DNA matches it firmly. Expanded clones are given a class, and other clones once, few, many or no size at all.

CDR3nt,CDR3aa,j_gene,v_gene,abundance,d_gene
TGCGCCAGCAGCTTTATGACAGGGGAAGAGACCCAGTACTTC,CASSFMTGEETQYF,TRBJ2-5,TRBV5-1,NA,TRBD1
TGTGCCAGCAGCGGGGGACTCGACTTCAGCACAGATACGCAGTATTTT,CASSGGLDFSTDTQYF,TRBJ2-3,TRBV5-5,many,NA
TGCAGTGGGTGGGGGAGGTCAAGCTCCTACAATGAGCAGTTCTTC,CSGWGRSSSYNEQFF,TRBJ2-1,TRBV20-1,many,NA
TGCGCCAGCAGCTTGGCGGGCGCCAAAAACATTCAGTACTTC,CASSLAGAKNIQYF,TRBJ2-4,TRBV5-1,many,NA
TGTGCCACCAGCAGTGACAGGGAAGGCTACACCTTC,CATSSDREGYTF,TRBJ1-2,TRBV15,NA,TRBD1
TGTGCCAGCACCAGACTAGCGGGAGGGCAAGAGACCCAGTACTTC,CASTRLAGGQETQYF,TRBJ2-5,TRBV5-4,NA,TRBD2
TGTGCCACCAGTGATTTTCCCGGACTAGCGGGAGGGCCGTTATTGAATGAGCAGTTCTTC,CATSDFPGLAGGPLLNEQFF,TRBJ2-1,TRBV24-1,many,TRBD2
TGCAGTGCTAGCCGTACTGGAGAGCAGTTCTTC,CSASRTGEQFF,TRBJ2-1,TRBV20-1,many,NA
TGTGCCAGCAGCCCGTCACCCCCGGGTCGCTATGGCTACACCTTC,CASSPSPPGRYGYTF,TRBJ1-2,TRBV7-2,NA,NA
TGTGCCAGCAGCCCGGGACAGTTCTACGAGCAGTACTTC,CASSPGQFYEQYF,TRBJ2-7,TRBV7-9,NA,TRBD1
TGCAGCGTTACCCGGGACAGCACAGATACGCAGTATTTT,CSVTRDSTDTQYF,TRBJ2-3,TRBV29-1,many,NA
TGTGGGACCAGTGACTGGAGACAAGAGCAGTTCTTC,CGTSDWRQEQFF,TRBJ2-1,TRBV24-1,NA,NA
TGCGCCAGCAGCACAGCGGGTGGAGGACAAGAGACCCAGTACTTC,CASSTAGGGQETQYF,TRBJ2-5,TRBV5-1,NA,NA
TGTGCCAGCAGCGGGGGTCGACGGTACGAGCAGTACTTC,CASSGGRRYEQYF,TRBJ2-7,TRBV28,NA,NA
TGTGCCACCAGCAGACAACTACTCACTGAAGCTTTCTTT,CATSRQLLTEAFF,TRBJ1-1,TRBV15,NA,NA
TGTGCCAGCAGCTTACTTGGGCGACTAGCGGGAGGAGAGACCCAGTACTTC,CASSLLGRLAGGETQYF,TRBJ2-5,TRBV11-2,few,TRBD2
TGCGCCAGCACAGGCGGGGGGGCCATGTACCAAGAGACCCAGTACTTC,CASTGGGAMYQETQYF,TRBJ2-5,TRBV5-1,NA,TRBD2
TGTGCCAGCAGCGGACAGGGCTGGGATACGCAGTATTTT,CASSGQGWDTQYF,TRBJ2-3,TRBV7-8,NA,TRBD1
TGTGCCAGCAGCTTGTGGGCCCGGACTACCCCCTCCTACGAGCAGTACTTC,CASSLWARTTPSYEQYF,TRBJ2-7,TRBV5-6,many,NA
TGTGCCTGGTTCGAGGGGGGGCGGAACACTGAAGCTTTCTTT,CAWFEGGRNTEAFF,TRBJ1-1,TRBV30,few,NA
TGCAGTCCTATGAGGGCTAGCACAGATACGCAGTATTTT,CSPMRASTDTQYF,TRBJ2-3,TRBV20-1,many,NA
TGTGCCACCAGTGATTCTAAAATCCACGAGCAGTACTTC,CATSDSKIHEQYF,TRBJ2-7,TRBV24-1,few,NA
TGTGCCAGCAGCAAAGCGCGGTGCGGGGGCCGCTCCTACGAGCAGTACTTC,CASSKARCGGRSYEQYF,TRBJ2-7,TRBV21-1,few,NA
TGTGCCAGCAGCTCTCGGACTAGCGGGAAGGTCAATGAGCAGTTCTTC,CASSSRTSGKVNEQFF,TRBJ2-1,TRBV5-6,NA,TRBD2
TGTGCCAGCAGCCCCGGGACAGGGGAAGATTCCGAGCAGTACTTC,CASSPGTGEDSEQYF,TRBJ2-7,TRBV3-1,many,TRBD1
TGTGCCACCAGTGATTCCCCCGATAGCGGGTCCACAGATACGCAGTATTTT,CATSDSPDSGSTDTQYF,TRBJ2-3,TRBV24-1,NA,TRBD2
TGTGCCAGCAGCCCCCCCTCAGCGGGAGTGATTTCCTACGAGCAGTACTTC,CASSPPSAGVISYEQYF,TRBJ2-7,TRBV3-1,few,TRBD2
TGCGCCAGCAGCTTGAATACCGCTGAAGCTTTCTTT,CASSLNTAEAFF,TRBJ1-1,TRBV5-1,few,NA
TGCAGTGCTAGCTTAAACCCGGGCCAAGAGACCCAGTACTTC,CSASLNPGQETQYF,TRBJ2-5,TRBV20-1,NA,NA
TGCAGCGTGGGGGGTTTGCGGGCAACTGAAGCTTTCTTT,CSVGGLRATEAFF,TRBJ1-1,TRBV29-1,NA,NA
TGTGCCATCAGTGCGTCGGCAGGGGATTACAATGAGCAGTTCTTC,CAISASAGDYNEQFF,TRBJ2-1,TRBV10-3,many,NA
TGTGCCAGCAGAATACAGGGCAACTATGGCTACACCTTC,CASRIQGNYGYTF,TRBJ1-2,TRBV12-3/TRBV12-4,many,NA
TGTGCCACCAGCAGAGGAGGGGCGGGTCAAGAGACCCAGTACTTC,CATSRGGAGQETQYF,TRBJ2-5,TRBV15,few,NA
TGCGCCAGCAGTCCGGGACAGGGTCTTCGCGAGCAGTACTTC,CASSPGQGLREQYF,TRBJ2-7,TRBV10-1,many,TRBD1
TGTGCCAGTACCCCGGGACTAGCGGGAGAGACAGATACGCAGTATTTT,CASTPGLAGETDTQYF,TRBJ2-3,TRBV19,many,TRBD2
TGTGCCAGCAGCCGATGGACCCGCACAGATACGCAGTATTTT,CASSRWTRTDTQYF,TRBJ2-3,TRBV11-2,few,NA
TGTGCCAGCAGTTACGAAAAGGGACAGGGGGTCGGGCAGCCCCAGCATTTT,CASSYEKGQGVGQPQHF,TRBJ1-5,TRBV6-5,once,TRBD1